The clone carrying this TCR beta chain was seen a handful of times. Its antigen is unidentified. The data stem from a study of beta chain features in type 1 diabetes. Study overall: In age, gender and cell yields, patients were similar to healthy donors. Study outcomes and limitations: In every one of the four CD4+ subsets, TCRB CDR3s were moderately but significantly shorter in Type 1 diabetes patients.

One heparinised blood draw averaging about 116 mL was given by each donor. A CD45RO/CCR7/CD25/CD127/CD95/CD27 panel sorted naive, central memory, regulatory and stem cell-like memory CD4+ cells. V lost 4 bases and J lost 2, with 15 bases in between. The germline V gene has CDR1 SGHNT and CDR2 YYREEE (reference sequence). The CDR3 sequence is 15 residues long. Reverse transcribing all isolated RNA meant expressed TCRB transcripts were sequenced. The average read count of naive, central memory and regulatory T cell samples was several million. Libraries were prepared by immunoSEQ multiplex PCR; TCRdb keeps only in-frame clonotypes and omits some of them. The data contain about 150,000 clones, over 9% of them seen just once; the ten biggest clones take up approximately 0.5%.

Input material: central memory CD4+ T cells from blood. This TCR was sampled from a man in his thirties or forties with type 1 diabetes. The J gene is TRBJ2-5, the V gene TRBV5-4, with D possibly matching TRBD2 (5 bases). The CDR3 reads CASSRLNSGQETQYF. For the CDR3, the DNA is TGTGCCAGCAGCCGTTTGAATTCGGGGCAAGAGACCCAGTACTTC.